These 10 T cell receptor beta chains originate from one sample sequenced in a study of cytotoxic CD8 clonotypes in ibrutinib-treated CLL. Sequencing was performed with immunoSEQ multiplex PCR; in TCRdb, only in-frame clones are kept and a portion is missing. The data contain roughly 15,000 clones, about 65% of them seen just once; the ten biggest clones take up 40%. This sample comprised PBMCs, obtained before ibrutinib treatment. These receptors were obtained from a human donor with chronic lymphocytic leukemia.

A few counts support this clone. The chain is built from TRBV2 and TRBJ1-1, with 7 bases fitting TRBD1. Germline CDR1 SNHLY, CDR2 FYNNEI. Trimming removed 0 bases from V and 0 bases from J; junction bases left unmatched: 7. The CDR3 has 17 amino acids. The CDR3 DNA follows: TGTGCCAGCAGTGAAGCGACAATGGGGACAGTGAACACTGAAGCTTTCTTT. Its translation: CASSEATMGTVNTEAFF. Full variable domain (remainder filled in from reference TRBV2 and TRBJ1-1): EPEVTQTPSHQVTQMGQEVILRCVPISNHLYFYWYRQILGQKVEFLVSFYNNEISEKSEIFDDQFSVERPDGSNFTLKIRSTKLEDSAMYFCASSEATMGTVNTEAFFGQGTRLTVV.

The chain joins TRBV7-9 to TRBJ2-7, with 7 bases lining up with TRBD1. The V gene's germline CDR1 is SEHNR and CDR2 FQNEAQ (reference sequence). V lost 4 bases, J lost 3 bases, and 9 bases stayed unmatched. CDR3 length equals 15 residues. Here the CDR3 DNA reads TGTGCCAGCAGCTCCATTGACAGGGAAGGCTACGAGCAGTACTTC. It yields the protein CASSSIDREGYEQYF.

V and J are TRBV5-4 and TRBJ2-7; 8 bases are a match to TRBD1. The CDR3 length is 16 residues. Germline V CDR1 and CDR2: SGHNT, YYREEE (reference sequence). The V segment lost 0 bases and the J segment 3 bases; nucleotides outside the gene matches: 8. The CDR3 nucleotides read TGTGCCAGCAGCTTGGGGAGGGACAGGTTAAGCTACGAGCAGTACTTC. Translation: CASSLGRDRLSYEQYF. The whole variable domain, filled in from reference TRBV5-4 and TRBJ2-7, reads ETGVTQSPTHLIKTRGQQVTLRCSSQSGHNTVSWYQQALGQGPQFIFQYYREEENGRGNFPPRFSGLQFPNYSSELNVNALELDDSALYLCASSLGRDRLSYEQYFGPGTRLTVT.

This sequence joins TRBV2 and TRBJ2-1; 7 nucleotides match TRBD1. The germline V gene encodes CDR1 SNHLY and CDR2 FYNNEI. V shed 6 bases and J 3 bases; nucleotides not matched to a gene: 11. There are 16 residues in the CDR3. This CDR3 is CASRKRGGLNYNEQFF. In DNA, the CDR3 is TGTGCCAGCAGGAAGAGAGGGGGCCTGAACTACAATGAGCAGTTCTTC.

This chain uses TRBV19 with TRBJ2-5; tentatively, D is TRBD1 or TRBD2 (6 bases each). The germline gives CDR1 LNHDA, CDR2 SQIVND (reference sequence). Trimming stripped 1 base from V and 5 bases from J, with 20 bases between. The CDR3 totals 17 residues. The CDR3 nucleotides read TGTGCCAGTAGTATAGGCTCGAAACGGGGGCTGGCCGAGACCCAGTACTTC. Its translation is CASSIGSKRGLAETQYF.

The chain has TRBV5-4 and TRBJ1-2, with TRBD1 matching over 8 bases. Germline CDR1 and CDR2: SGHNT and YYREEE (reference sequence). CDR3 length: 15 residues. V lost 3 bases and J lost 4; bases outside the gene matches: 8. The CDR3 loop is CASSSMDRARYGYTF. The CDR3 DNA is TGTGCCAGCAGCTCGATGGACAGGGCCCGCTATGGCTACACCTTC.

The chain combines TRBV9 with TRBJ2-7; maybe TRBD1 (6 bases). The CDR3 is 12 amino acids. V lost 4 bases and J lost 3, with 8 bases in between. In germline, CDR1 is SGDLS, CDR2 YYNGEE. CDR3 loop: CASSSQGYEQYF. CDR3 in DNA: TGTGCCAGCAGCTCACAGGGCTACGAGCAGTACTTC.

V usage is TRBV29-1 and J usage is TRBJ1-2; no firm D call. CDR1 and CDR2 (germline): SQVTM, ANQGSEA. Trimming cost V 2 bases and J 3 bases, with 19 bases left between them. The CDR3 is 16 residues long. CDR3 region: CSVEPVIGLHDYGYTF. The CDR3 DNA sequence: TGCAGCGTTGAACCCGTCATAGGGTTACATGACTATGGCTACACCTTC.

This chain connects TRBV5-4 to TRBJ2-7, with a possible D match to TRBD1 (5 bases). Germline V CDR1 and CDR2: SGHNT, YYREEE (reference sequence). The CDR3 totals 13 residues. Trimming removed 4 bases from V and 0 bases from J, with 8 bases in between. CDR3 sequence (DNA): TGTGCCAGCAGCAAAGACAGCTCCTACGAGCAGTACTTC. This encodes CASSKDSSYEQYF.

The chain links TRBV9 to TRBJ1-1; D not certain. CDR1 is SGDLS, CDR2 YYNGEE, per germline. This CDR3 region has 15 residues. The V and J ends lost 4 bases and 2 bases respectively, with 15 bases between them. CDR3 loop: CASSRTRSDNTEAFF. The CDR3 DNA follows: TGTGCCAGCAGCAGGACCCGAAGCGATAACACTGAAGCTTTCTTT.